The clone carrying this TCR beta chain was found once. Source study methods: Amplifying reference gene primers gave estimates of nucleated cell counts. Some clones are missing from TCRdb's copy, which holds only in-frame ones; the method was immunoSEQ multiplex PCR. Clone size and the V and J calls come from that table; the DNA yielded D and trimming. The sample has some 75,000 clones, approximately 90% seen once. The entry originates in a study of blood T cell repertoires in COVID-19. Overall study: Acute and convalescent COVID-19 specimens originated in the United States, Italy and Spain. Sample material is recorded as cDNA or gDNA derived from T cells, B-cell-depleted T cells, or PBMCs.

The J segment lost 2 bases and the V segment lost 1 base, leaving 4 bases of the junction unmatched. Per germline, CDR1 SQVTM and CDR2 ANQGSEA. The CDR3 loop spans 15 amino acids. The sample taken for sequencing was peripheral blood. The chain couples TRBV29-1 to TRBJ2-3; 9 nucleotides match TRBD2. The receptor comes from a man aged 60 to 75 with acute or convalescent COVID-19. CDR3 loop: CSVEGLAVNTDTQYF. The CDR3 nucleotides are TGCAGCGTTGAAGGACTAGCGGTAAACACAGATACGCAGTATTTT.